This passage covers 25 T cell receptor beta chains from one sample sequenced in a study of TIL therapy for anti-PD-1-resistant metastatic lung cancer. The libraries were made with immunoSEQ v3. TCRdb's copy holds only in-frame clones and misses some; the assay was immunoSEQ multiplex PCR. The sample comprises 10,000 to 12,000 clones, 55% to 60% of which are singletons, and 12% rests with the top ten. The time point: pre-treatment sample, taken before nivolumab and TIL therapy. Tumor tissue came from excised metastases, mostly pleural nodules or supraclavicular lymph nodes. The sequencing used tumor tissue, collected at baseline. All receptors come from a person aged 25-85 years with non-small cell lung cancer.

V is TRBV4-2 and J is TRBJ1-1; a possible D gene is TRBD1 (5 bases). CDR1 and CDR2 from the germline V gene are LGHNA and YNFKEQ. Trimming removed 4 bases at V and 5 bases at J, with 17 bases between. The CDR3 runs 15 residues. Here the CDR3 reads CASSPFRASGTEAFF. CDR3 bases: TGTGCCAGCAGCCCATTCAGGGCCTCGGGGACTGAAGCTTTCTTT.

The gene calls are TRBV2 and TRBJ2-7, with no clear D. The CDR3 loop spans 10 amino acids. Trimming took 8 bases from V and 3 from J, leaving 5 bases between them. CDR1 and CDR2 from the germline V gene are SNHLY and FYNNEI. The chain's CDR3 is CASSGYEQYF. The CDR3 bases are TGTGCCAGCTCGGGCTACGAGCAGTACTTC.

This chain links TRBV18 with TRBJ2-1; 11 bases agree with TRBD2. Germline CDR1 is KGHSH and CDR2 is LQKENI. V was clipped by 1 base and J by 4 bases; unmatched bases: 9. The CDR3 runs 18 residues. CDR3 amino acids: CASSPRSGGATVYNEQFF. The CDR3 bases are TGTGCCAGCTCACCACGTAGCGGGGGGGCTACGGTGTACAATGAGCAGTTCTTC.

The rearrangement uses TRBV6-5 and TRBJ1-1, with D possibly TRBD1 on 5 matching bases. Germline loops: CDR1 MNHEY, CDR2 SVGAGI. The CDR3 is made up of 15 amino acids. V dropped 4 bases and J dropped 1 base, with 13 bases sitting between them. This CDR3 reads CASSLQFTGNTEAFF. Here the CDR3 DNA reads TGTGCCAGCAGTTTACAATTCACAGGGAACACTGAAGCTTTCTTT.

The chain links TRBV25-1 to TRBJ1-4; D perhaps matches TRBD1 (5 bases). V was pared by 7 bases and J by 8 bases, with 11 bases between. CDR3 length equals 12 residues. CDR1 and CDR2 (germline): MGHDK, SYGVNS. This CDR3 is CASTRGTEKLFF. CDR3 in DNA: TGTGCCAGCACGAGGGGAACAGAAAAACTGTTTTTT.

V gene TRBV19 combines with J gene TRBJ1-2; 7 nucleotides match TRBD1. The CDR3 runs 13 residues. V gave up 6 bases and J gave up 3 bases; unmatched junction bases: 4. Germline V lookup: CDR1 LNHDA, CDR2 SQIVND (reference sequence). The DNA for the CDR3 is TGTGCCAGTAGCAGGACAGGCGACTATGGCTACACCTTC. Amino acid sequence: CASSRTGDYGYTF.

The gene calls are TRBV28 and TRBJ2-7; TRBD2 aligns across 7 bases. This CDR3 spans 15 amino acids. V gave up 5 bases and J gave up 1 base; unmatched junction bases: 8. Germline values: CDR1 MDHEN, CDR2 SYDVKM. CDR3 DNA: TGTGCCAGCAGTCGGCGGGGGAGTGTATCCTACGAGCAGTACTTC. Residues: CASSRRGSVSYEQYF.

CDR3 nucleotides: TGTGCCAGCAGCTTAGTCCGGGGATCGGTCGGGGAGCTGTTTTTT. This sequence encodes CASSLVRGSVGELFF. V and J are TRBV7-6 and TRBJ2-2; D possibly corresponds to TRBD2 (5 bases). V was shortened by 1 base and J by 7 bases, with 13 bases between the two germline ends. The CDR3 is made up of 15 amino acids. The germline V gene encodes CDR1 SGHVS and CDR2 FNYEAQ.

This rearrangement joins TRBV19 to TRBJ1-1; 12 bases map to TRBD1. Germline CDR1 is LNHDA and CDR2 is SQIVND (reference sequence). V lost 7 bases and J lost 4; bases outside the gene matches: 4. There are 14 residues in the CDR3. CDR3 DNA sequence: TGTGCCAGTATTGGGACAGGGGGCTCCACTGAAGCTTTCTTT. The encoded protein is CASIGTGGSTEAFF.

The chain combines TRBV19 with TRBJ1-1; weak D call: TRBD1 (5 bases). There are 15 residues in the CDR3. From germline, CDR1 is LNHDA and CDR2 SQIVND (reference sequence). The ends were cut back, 5 bases at V and 3 bases at J, with 16 bases in the middle. CDR3 region: CASSFRDGVYTEAFF. CDR3 sequence (DNA): TGTGCCAGTAGTTTCCGGGACGGAGTCTACACTGAAGCTTTCTTT.

V usage is TRBV11-2 and J usage is TRBJ1-4, with 7 bases fitting TRBD1. In germline, CDR1 is SGHAT, CDR2 FQNNGV. V lost 4 bases to trimming and J lost 3 bases; unmatched junction nucleotides: 8. The CDR3 is 16 residues long. As DNA, the CDR3 is TGTGCCAGCAGCTCGGGAAGGGGGCGACCTAATGAAAAACTGTTTTTT. It codes for CASSSGRGRPNEKLFF.

This chain joins TRBV6-5 and TRBJ1-2, with 9 positions matching TRBD1. Germline V gene sequence: CDR1 MNHEY, CDR2 SVGAGI. V shed 5 bases and J 6 bases; nucleotides not matched to a gene: 4. The CDR3 consists of 13 residues. Written as DNA, the CDR3 is TGTGCCAGCAGTAAACGGACAGGGGATGGCTACACCTTC. As protein: CASSKRTGDGYTF.

Only a few counts were recorded for this clone. The chain links TRBV7-9 to TRBJ2-3, with D maybe TRBD2 (7 bases). The CDR3 runs to 17 residues. V lost 4 bases, J lost 2 bases, and 19 bases lay in between. Germline V gene sequence: CDR1 SEHNR, CDR2 FQNEAQ (reference sequence). Written as DNA, the CDR3 is TGTGCCAGCAGCTCCGCCTTTTCGCGGGGGCACACAGATACGCAGTATTTT. Translated, it gives CASSSAFSRGHTDTQYF.

The genes are TRBV15 and TRBJ1-6; D ambiguous. The CDR3 totals 17 residues. CDR1 and CDR2 (germline): LNHNV, YYDKDF (reference sequence). Trimming took off 2 bases at V and 1 base at J, with 12 bases between the two ends. The CDR3 sequence is CATSRFHDMSYNSPLHF. CDR3 in DNA: TGTGCCACCAGCAGATTTCACGACATGTCCTATAATTCACCCCTCCACTTT.

This chain uses TRBV6-1 with TRBJ2-7, with TRBD1 as a possible D gene (6 bases). This CDR3 is 13 amino acids long. V was clipped by 4 bases and J by 5 bases, with 12 bases between them. Germline V lookup: CDR1 MNHNS, CDR2 SASEGT. The CDR3 region has the DNA TGTGCCAGCAGTGGGCCATACAGGGACGAGCAGTACTTC. Its protein is CASSGPYRDEQYF.

The sample holds one count of this clone. The chain joins TRBV15 to TRBJ2-7, with D uncertain. The CDR3 contains 13 residues. Trimming shortened V by 4 bases and J by 4 bases, and 11 bases separated the two germline ends. From germline, CDR1 is LNHNV and CDR2 YYDKDF (reference sequence). CDR3: CATSIPGSYEQYF. The CDR3 DNA reads as TGTGCCACCAGCATTCCAGGTTCGTACGAGCAGTACTTC.

V is TRBV9 and J is TRBJ2-4; D is tentatively TRBD1 or TRBD2 (5 bases each). The CDR3 length is 14 residues. Germline V gives CDR1 SGDLS, CDR2 YYNGEE. V was clipped by 7 bases and J by 0 bases, with 11 bases between them. CDR3 protein: CASARDLAKNIQYF. DNA of the CDR3: TGTGCCAGCGCCCGGGACCTAGCCAAAAACATTCAGTACTTC.

This sequence joins TRBV7-8 and TRBJ1-6; D may be TRBD1 (6 bases). Between the trimmed V and J ends, which lost 10 bases and 4 bases, there was a span of 14 bases. The CDR3 is 14 amino acids. The germline V gene has CDR1 SGHVS and CDR2 FQNEAQ. As DNA, the CDR3 is TGTGCCACTACGACCAGGGGTTATAATTCACCCCTCCACTTT. It specifies CATTTRGYNSPLHF.

This clone was seen more than once but under ten times. The rearrangement joins TRBV27 to TRBJ1-5, with TRBD1 as a possible D gene (5 bases). Trimming pared 0 bases from V and 4 bases from J, leaving 16 bases between. Per the germline V gene, CDR1 is MNHEY and CDR2 is SMNVEV (reference sequence). The CDR3 length is 17 residues. DNA for the CDR3: TGTGCCAGCAGTTTATCGATAATCGGGGGTCGAAATCAGCCCCAGCATTTT. This codes for CASSLSIIGGRNQPQHF.

The V call is TRBV5-4, the J call TRBJ2-6; D ambiguous. V dropped 0 bases and J dropped 0 bases, with 4 bases sitting between them. The CDR3 is made up of 15 amino acids. Per germline, CDR1 SGHNT and CDR2 YYREEE (reference sequence). CDR3 sequence: CASSLVISGANVLTF. The CDR3 DNA is TGTGCCAGCAGCTTGGTGATCTCTGGGGCCAACGTCCTGACTTTC.

This chain connects TRBV13 to TRBJ2-7; 7 nucleotides agree with TRBD1. The V and J ends lost 5 bases and 5 bases, in that order; junction bases with no gene match: 15. CDR1 is PRHDT and CDR2 is FYEKMQ in the germline V gene (reference sequence). The CDR3 totals 16 residues. The CDR3 region has the DNA TGTGCCAGCAGCGAATGGACGCTGCAGGGGGTCCACGAGCAGTACTTC. It yields the protein CASSEWTLQGVHEQYF. Using reference TRBV13 and TRBJ2-7 for the parts outside the CDR3, the full variable domain is AAGVIQSPRHLIKEKRETATLKCYPIPRHDTVYWYQQGPGQDPQFLISFYEKMQSDKGSIPDRFSAQQFSDYHSELNMSSLELGDSALYFCASSEWTLQGVHEQYFGPGTRLTVT.

This chain joins TRBV11-2 and TRBJ2-2, with D maybe TRBD1 (5 bases). V lost 1 base and J 5 bases, leaving 11 bases between the germline ends. Germline values: CDR1 SGHAT, CDR2 FQNNGV. CDR3 length: 15 residues. The CDR3: CASSLGTGRTGELFF. For the CDR3, the DNA is TGTGCCAGCAGCTTAGGAACAGGCAGAACCGGGGAGCTGTTTTTT.

The V gene is TRBV5-4, the J gene TRBJ2-5; possibly TRBD2 for D (6 bases). The V gene's germline CDR1 is SGHNT and CDR2 YYREEE (reference sequence). The CDR3 has 15 amino acids. Trimming took off 4 bases at V and 2 bases at J, with 15 bases between the two ends. The CDR3: CASSLGGGRQETQYF. In DNA, the CDR3 is TGTGCCAGCAGCCTGGGGGGTGGGCGGCAAGAGACCCAGTACTTC.

V usage is TRBV5-4 and J usage is TRBJ2-7; 13 bases align to TRBD2. Looked up from germline, CDR1 is SGHNT and CDR2 is YYREEE (reference sequence). V was clipped by 2 bases and J by 3 bases; unmatched bases: 5. There are 16 residues in the CDR3. The CDR3 DNA is TGTGCCAGCAGCTTAGAGACTAGCGGGAGGTTCTACGAGCAGTACTTC. It specifies CASSLETSGRFYEQYF.

The chain employs TRBV20-1 and TRBJ2-5; no clear D. Trimming took off 3 bases at V and 5 bases at J, with 4 bases between the two ends. Germline CDR1 reads DFQATT; CDR2 reads SNEGSKA (reference sequence). There are 10 residues in the CDR3. The CDR3 DNA reads TGCAGTGCTAGCGGGGAGACCCAGTACTTC. Encoded protein: CSASGETQYF.